This T cell receptor (beta chain) was sequenced for a study of response to subunit inactivated influenza vaccine. In TCRdb, the RT-PCR reads were re-called with MiXCR into one record per CDR3 protein. This table has about 520,000 distinct CDR3 sequences, more than 7% appearing once. The germline V gene encodes CDR1 SGHVS and CDR2 FQNEAQ. V lost 1 base to trimming and J lost 7 bases, with 11 bases between them. The CDR3 totals 14 residues. Study outcomes and limitations: Seasonal influenza vaccination, on each occasion, was suggested by the authors to recruit few new T cells.

This clonotype was recorded a few times. Its antigen is as yet unknown. The sequence was obtained from a man between 50 and 69 years old who received an inactivated influenza vaccine. The sequencing used PBMCs from blood, collected 23 months after vaccination. V is TRBV7-8 and J is TRBJ2-1; unclear D gene. The CDR3 spells CASSLEVTQNEQFF. The CDR3 DNA sequence: TGTGCCAGCAGCTTAGAGGTGACTCAGAATGAGCAGTTCTTC.